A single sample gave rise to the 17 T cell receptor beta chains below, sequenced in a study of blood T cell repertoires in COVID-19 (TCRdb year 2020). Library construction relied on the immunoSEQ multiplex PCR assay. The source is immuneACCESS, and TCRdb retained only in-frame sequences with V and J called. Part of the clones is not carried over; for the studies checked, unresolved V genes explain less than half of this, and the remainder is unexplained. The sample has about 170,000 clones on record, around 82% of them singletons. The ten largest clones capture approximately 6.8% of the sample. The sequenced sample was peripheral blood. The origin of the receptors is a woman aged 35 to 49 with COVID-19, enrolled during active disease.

CDR3 sequence: CASTAYHQDNEQFF. The CDR3, as DNA: TGTGCCAGCACCGCTTACCACCAGGACAATGAGCAGTTCTTC. This rearrangement joins TRBV11-2 to TRBJ2-1, with D unresolved. Trimming took 7 bases from V and 5 from J, leaving 15 bases between them. There are 14 residues in the CDR3. Germline V gives CDR1 SGHAT, CDR2 FQNNGV.

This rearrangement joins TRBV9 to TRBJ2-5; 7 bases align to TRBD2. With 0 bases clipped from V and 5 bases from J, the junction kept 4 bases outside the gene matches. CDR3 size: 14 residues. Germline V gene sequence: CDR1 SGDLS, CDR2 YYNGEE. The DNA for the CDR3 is TGTGCCAGCAGCGTAGAATCGGGGGGTGAGACCCAGTACTTC. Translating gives CASSVESGGETQYF.

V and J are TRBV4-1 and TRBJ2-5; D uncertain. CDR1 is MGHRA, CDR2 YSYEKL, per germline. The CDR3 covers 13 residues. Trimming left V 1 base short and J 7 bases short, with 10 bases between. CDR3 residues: CASSQGAQTTQYF. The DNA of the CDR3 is TGCGCCAGCAGCCAAGGGGCCCAGACGACCCAGTACTTC.

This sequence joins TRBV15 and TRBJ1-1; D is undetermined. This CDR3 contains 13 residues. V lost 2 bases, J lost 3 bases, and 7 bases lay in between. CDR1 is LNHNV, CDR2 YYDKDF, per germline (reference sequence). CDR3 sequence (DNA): TGTGCCACCAGCAGACCCCGGGACACTGAAGCTTTCTTT. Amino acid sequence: CATSRPRDTEAFF.

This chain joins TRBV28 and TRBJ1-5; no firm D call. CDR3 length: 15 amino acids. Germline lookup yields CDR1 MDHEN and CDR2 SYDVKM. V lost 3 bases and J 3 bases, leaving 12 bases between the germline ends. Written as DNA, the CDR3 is TGTGCCAGCAGTTTTGGCGGAGCCAACAATCAGCCCCAGCATTTT. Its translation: CASSFGGANNQPQHF.

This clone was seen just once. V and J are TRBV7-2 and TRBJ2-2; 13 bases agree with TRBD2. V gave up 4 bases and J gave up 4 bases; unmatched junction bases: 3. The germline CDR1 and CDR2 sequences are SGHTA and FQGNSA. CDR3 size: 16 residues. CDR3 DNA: TGTGCCAGCAGCTCGGGACTAGCGGGGACCACCGGGGAGCTGTTTTTT. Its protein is CASSSGLAGTTGELFF.

CDR3 DNA sequence: TGTGCCAGCAGCCAAACGACAGGGGGTAGGCAGACCCAGTACTTC. The encoded protein is CASSQTTGGRQTQYF. This chain uses TRBV14 with TRBJ2-5; TRBD1 matches at 9 bases. CDR3 length: 15 amino acids. V was clipped by 2 bases and J by 6 bases; unmatched bases: 7. The V gene's germline CDR1 is SGHDN and CDR2 FVKESK.

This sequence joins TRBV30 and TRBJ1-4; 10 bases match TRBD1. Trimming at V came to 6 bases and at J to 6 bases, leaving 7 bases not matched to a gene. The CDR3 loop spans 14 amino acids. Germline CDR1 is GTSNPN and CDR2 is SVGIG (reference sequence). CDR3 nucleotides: TGTGCCTGCGATAGGACAGGGGGACATGAAAAACTGTTTTTT. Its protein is CACDRTGGHEKLFF.

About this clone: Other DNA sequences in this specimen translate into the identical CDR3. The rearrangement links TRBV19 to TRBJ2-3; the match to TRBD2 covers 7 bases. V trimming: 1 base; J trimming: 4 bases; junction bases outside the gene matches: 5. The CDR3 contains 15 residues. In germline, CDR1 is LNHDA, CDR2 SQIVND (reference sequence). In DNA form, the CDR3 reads TGTGCCAGTAGTATAGGTGGTGGGGGGGCAGATACGCAGTATTTT. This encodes CASSIGGGGADTQYF.

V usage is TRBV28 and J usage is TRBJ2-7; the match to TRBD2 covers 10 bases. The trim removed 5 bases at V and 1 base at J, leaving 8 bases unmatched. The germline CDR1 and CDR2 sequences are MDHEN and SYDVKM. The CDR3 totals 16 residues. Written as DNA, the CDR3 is TGTGCCAGCAGTCGATCCGGACTAGCGGTTTCCTACGAGCAGTACTTC. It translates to CASSRSGLAVSYEQYF.

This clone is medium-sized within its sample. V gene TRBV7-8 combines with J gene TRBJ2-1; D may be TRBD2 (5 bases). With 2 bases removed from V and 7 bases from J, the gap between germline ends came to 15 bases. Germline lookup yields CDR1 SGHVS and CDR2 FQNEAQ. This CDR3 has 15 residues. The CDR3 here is CASSLMPGLKNEQFF. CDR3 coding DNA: TGTGCCAGCAGCTTAATGCCGGGGTTGAAGAATGAGCAGTTCTTC.

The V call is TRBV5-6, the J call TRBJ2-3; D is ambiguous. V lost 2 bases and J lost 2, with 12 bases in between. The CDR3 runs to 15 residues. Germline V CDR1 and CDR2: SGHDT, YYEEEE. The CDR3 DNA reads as TGTGCCAGCAGCTTTCTTGGCCATCCCACAGATACGCAGTATTTT. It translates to CASSFLGHPTDTQYF.

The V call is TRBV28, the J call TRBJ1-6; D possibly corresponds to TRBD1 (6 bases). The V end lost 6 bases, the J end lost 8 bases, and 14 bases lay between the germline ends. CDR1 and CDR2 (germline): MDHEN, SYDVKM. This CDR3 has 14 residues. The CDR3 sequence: CASRSQGGDSPLHF. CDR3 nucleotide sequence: TGTGCCAGCAGATCACAGGGAGGGGATTCACCCCTCCACTTT. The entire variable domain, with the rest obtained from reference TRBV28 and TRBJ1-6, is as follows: DVKVTQSSRYLVKRTGEKVFLECVQDMDHENMFWYRQDPGLGLRLIYFSYDVKMKEKGDIPEGYSVSREKKERFSLILESASTNQTSMYLCASRSQGGDSPLHFGNGTRLTVT.

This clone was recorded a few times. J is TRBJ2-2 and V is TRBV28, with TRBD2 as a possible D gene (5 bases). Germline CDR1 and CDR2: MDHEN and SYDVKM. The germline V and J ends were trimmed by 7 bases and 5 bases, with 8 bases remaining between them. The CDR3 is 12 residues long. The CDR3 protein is CASNSGTGELFF. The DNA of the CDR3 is TGTGCCAGCAACTCGGGGACCGGGGAGCTGTTTTTT.

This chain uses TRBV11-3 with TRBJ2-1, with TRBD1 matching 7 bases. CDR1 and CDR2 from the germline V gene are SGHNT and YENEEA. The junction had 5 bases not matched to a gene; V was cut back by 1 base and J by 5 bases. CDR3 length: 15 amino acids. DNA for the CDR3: TGTGCCAGCAGCTTAGGACAGGGCCTCGACAATGAGCAGTTCTTC. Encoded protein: CASSLGQGLDNEQFF.

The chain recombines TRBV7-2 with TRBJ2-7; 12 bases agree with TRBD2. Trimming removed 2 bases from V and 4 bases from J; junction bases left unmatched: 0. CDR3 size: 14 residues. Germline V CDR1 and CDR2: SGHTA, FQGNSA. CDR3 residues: CASSLTSGRYEQYF. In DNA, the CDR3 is TGTGCCAGCAGCTTAACTAGCGGGAGGTACGAGCAGTACTTC.

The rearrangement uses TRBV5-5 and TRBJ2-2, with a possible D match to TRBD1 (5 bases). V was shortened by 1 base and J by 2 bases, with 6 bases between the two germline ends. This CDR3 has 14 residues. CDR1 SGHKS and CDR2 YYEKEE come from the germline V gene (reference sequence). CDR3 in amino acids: CASSLTGNTGELFF. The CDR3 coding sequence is TGTGCCAGCAGCTTGACAGGAAACACCGGGGAGCTGTTTTTT.